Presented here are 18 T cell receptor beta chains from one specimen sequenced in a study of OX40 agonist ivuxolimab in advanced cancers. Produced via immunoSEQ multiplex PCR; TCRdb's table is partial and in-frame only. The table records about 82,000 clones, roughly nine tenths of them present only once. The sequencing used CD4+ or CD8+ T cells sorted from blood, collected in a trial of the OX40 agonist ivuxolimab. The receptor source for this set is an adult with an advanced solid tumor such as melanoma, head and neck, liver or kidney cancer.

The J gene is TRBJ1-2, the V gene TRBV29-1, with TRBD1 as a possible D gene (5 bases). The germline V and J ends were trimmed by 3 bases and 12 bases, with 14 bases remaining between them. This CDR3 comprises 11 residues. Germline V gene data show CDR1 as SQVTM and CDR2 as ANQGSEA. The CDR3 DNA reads TGCAGCGTTGATGAGGGGCTGGAGGACACCTTC. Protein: CSVDEGLEDTF. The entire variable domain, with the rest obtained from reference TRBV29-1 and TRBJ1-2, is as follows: SAVISQKPSRDICQRGTSLTIQCQVDSQVTMMFWYRQQPGQSLTLIATANQGSEATYESGFVIDKFPISRPNLTFSTLTVSNMSPEDSSIYLCSVDEGLEDTFGSGTRLTVV.

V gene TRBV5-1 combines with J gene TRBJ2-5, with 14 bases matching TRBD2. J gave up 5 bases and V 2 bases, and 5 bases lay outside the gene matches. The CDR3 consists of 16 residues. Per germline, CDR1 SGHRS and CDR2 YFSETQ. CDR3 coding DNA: TGCGCCAGCAGCTTAGGGACTAGCGGGGGTGGCGAGACCCAGTACTTC. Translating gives CASSLGTSGGGETQYF. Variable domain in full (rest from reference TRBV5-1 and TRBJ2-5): KAGVTQTPRYLIKTRGQQVTLSCSPISGHRSVSWYQQTPGQGLQFLFEYFSETQRNKGNFPGRFSGRQFSNSRSEMNVSTLELGDSALYLCASSLGTSGGGETQYFGPGTRLLVL.

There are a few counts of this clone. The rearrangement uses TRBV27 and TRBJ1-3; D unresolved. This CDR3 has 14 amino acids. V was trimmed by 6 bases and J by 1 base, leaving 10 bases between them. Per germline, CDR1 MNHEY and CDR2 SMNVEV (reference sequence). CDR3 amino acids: CASRRAGSGNTIYF. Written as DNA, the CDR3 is TGTGCCAGCAGGCGAGCTGGATCTGGAAACACCATATATTTT.

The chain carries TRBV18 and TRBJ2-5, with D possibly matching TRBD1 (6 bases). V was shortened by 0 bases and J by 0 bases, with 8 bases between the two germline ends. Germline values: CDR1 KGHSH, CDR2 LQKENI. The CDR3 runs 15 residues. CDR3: CASSPPAGDQETQYF. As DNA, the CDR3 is TGTGCCAGCTCACCACCAGCAGGGGACCAAGAGACCCAGTACTTC.

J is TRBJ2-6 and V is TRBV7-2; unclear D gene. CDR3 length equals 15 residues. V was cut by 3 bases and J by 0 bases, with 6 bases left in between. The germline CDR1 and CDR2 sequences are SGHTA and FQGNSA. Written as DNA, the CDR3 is TGTGCCAGCAGCTTCGACCCCTCTGGGGCCAACGTCCTGACTTTC. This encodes CASSFDPSGANVLTF.

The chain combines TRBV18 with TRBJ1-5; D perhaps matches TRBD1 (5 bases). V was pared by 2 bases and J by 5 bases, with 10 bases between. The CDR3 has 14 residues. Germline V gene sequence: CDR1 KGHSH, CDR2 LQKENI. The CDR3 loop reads CASSPAGWDQPQHF. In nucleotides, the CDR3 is TGTGCCAGCTCACCAGCAGGGTGGGATCAGCCCCAGCATTTT.

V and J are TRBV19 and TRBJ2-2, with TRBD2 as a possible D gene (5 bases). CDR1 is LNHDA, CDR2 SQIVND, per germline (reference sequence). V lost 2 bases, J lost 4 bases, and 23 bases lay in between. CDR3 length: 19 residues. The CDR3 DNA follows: TGTGCCAGTAGTATAACGGCTAGCCAGTTACTATTGGGCACCGGGGAGCTGTTTTTT. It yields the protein CASSITASQLLLGTGELFF. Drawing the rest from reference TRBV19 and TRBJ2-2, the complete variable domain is DGGITQSPKYLFRKEGQNVTLSCEQNLNHDAMYWYRQDPGQGLRLIYYSQIVNDFQKGDIAEGYSVSREKKESFPLTVTSAQKNPTAFYLCASSITASQLLLGTGELFFGEGSRLTVL.

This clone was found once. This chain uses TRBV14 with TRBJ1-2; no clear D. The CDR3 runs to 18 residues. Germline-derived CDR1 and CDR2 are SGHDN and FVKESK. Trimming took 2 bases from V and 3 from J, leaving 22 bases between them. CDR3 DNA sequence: TGTGCCAGCAGCCAATTCACCTCAATTGTGGGCGAGGACTATGGCTACACCTTC. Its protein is CASSQFTSIVGEDYGYTF.

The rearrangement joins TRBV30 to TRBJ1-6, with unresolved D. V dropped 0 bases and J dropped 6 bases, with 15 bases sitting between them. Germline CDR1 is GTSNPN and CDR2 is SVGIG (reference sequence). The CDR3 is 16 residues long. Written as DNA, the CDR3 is TGTGCCTGGAGTGTACGGGGAGCTACTGGTAATTCACCCCTCCACTTT. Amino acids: CAWSVRGATGNSPLHF.

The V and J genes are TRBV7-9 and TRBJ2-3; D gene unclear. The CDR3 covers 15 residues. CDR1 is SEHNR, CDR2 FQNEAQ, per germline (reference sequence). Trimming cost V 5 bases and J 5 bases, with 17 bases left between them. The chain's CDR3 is CASSHRPVVEDTQYF. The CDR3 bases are TGTGCCAGCAGCCACCGGCCGGTGGTTGAAGATACGCAGTATTTT.

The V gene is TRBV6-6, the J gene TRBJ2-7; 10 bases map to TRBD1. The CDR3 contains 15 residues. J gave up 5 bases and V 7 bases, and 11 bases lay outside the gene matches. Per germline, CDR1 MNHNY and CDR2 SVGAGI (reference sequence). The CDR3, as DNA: TGTGCCAGCAACCCATCGACAGGGGGCTGGAACGAGCAGTACTTC. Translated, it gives CASNPSTGGWNEQYF.

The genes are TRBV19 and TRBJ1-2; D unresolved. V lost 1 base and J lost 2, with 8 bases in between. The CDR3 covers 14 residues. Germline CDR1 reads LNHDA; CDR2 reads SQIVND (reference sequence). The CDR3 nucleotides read TGTGCCAGTAGTATAGGTACAACCAACTATGGCTACACCTTC. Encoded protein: CASSIGTTNYGYTF.

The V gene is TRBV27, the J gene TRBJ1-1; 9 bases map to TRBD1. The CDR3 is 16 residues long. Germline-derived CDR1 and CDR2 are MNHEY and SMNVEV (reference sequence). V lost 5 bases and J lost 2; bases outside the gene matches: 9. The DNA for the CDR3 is TGTGCCAGCAGTCTGTATTGGGACAGGGCAAACACTGAAGCTTTCTTT. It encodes CASSLYWDRANTEAFF.

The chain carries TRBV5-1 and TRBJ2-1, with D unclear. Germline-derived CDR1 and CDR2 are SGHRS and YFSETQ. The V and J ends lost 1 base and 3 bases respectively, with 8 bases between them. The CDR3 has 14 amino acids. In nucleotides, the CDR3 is TGCGCCAGCAGCTTGACTGGAGTCTACAATGAGCAGTTCTTC. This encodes CASSLTGVYNEQFF.

The CDR3: CASSFPLLYEQYF. Here the CDR3 DNA reads TGTGCCAGCAGTTTCCCCCTGTTATACGAGCAGTACTTC. The V call is TRBV28, the J call TRBJ2-7; D call uncertain. Trimming cost V 3 bases and J 4 bases, with 10 bases left between them. Germline V lookup: CDR1 MDHEN, CDR2 SYDVKM. CDR3 length: 13 amino acids.

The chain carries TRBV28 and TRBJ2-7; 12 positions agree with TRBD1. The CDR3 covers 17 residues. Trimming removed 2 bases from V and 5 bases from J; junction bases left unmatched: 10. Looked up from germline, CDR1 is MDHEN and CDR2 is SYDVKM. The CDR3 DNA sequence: TGTGCCAGCAGTTTAGGCGGGACAGGGGGCAAGATCCACGAGCAGTACTTC. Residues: CASSLGGTGGKIHEQYF.

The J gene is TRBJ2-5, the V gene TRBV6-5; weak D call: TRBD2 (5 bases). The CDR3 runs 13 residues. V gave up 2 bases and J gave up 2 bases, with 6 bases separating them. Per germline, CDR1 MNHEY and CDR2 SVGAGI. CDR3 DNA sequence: TGTGCCAGCAGTTACCGGGGACAAGAGACCCAGTACTTC. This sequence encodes CASSYRGQETQYF.

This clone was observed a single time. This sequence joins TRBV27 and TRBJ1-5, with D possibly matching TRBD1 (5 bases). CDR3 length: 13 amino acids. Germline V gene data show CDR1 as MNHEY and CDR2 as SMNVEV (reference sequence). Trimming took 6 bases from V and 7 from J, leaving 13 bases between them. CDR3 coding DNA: TGTGCCAGCAGGACAGTTTTCGAGCAGCCCCAGCATTTT. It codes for CASRTVFEQPQHF.